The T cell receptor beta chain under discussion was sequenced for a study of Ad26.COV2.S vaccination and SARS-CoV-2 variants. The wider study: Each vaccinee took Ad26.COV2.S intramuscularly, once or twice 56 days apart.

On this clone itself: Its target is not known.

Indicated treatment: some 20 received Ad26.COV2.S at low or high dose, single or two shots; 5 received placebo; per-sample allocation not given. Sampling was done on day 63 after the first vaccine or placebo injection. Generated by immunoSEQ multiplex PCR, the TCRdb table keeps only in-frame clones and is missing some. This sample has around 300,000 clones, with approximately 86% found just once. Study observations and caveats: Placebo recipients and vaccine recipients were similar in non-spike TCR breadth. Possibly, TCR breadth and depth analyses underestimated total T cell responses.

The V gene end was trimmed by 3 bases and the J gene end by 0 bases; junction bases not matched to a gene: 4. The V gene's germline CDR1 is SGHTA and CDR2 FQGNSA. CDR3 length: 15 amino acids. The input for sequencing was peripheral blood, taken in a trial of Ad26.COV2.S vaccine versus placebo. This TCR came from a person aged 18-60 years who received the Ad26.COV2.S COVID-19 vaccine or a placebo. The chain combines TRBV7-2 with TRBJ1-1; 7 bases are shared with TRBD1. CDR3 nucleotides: TGTGCCAGCAGCTTTTGGCAGGGGGTGAACACTGAAGCTTTCTTT. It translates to CASSFWQGVNTEAFF.